A single sample is the source of the 14 T cell receptor beta chains below, sequenced in a study of cytomegalovirus exposure and HLA in healthy donors. Profiled with immunoSEQ multiplex PCR; TCRdb holds only in-frame clones, not every one. The data contain 200,000 to 250,000 clones, approximately 87% of them seen just once; the ten biggest clones take up about 6%. Sample: PBMCs. Receptors were obtained from a woman between 18 and 30 years old in good health and CMV-seronegative.

As DNA, the CDR3 is TGCGCCAGCACCCGCGCCGGGGTCGAGGATGGCTACACCTTC. Translating gives CASTRAGVEDGYTF. The rearrangement joins TRBV5-1 to TRBJ1-2; D uncertain. V gave up 6 bases and J gave up 6 bases, with 18 bases separating them. The CDR3 has 14 amino acids. Germline V gene data show CDR1 as SGHRS and CDR2 as YFSETQ.

The chain joins TRBV18 to TRBJ2-7; a possible D gene is TRBD2 (6 bases). Deletions cut 3 bases from V and 5 bases from J, with 14 bases between. Germline values: CDR1 KGHSH, CDR2 LQKENI. This CDR3 contains 14 residues. The CDR3 DNA is TGTGCCAGCTCACCTTTTGGTTCGGGGGACGAGCAGTACTTC. Encoded protein: CASSPFGSGDEQYF.

The table lists this clone with a count of one. The gene calls are TRBV27 and TRBJ2-7; D not certain. Trimming stripped 6 bases from V and 3 bases from J, with 6 bases between. CDR1 is MNHEY and CDR2 is SMNVEV in the germline V gene (reference sequence). The CDR3 contains 11 residues. The CDR3 protein is CASRSYYEQYF. In DNA, the CDR3 is TGTGCCAGCAGATCTTACTACGAGCAGTACTTC.

The chain is built from TRBV6-5 and TRBJ2-2; 9 bases line up with TRBD1. CDR1 is MNHEY, CDR2 SVGAGI, per germline. The V segment lost 6 bases and the J segment 6 bases; nucleotides outside the gene matches: 5. This CDR3 has 14 residues. The CDR3 reads CASRGTGYAGELFF. The CDR3 bases are TGTGCCAGCAGGGGGACAGGGTATGCCGGGGAGCTGTTTTTT.

The rearrangement links TRBV5-1 to TRBJ1-1; D remains ambiguous. V lost 6 bases and J 0 bases, leaving 15 bases between the germline ends. CDR3 length: 15 residues. Germline assignment: CDR1 SGHRS and CDR2 YFSETQ. CDR3 region: CASNPTEGLNTEAFF. DNA for the CDR3: TGCGCCAGCAACCCCACGGAAGGTTTGAACACTGAAGCTTTCTTT.

This sequence joins TRBV27 and TRBJ2-2; the D gene is possibly TRBD1 (6 bases). The V gene's germline CDR1 is MNHEY and CDR2 SMNVEV (reference sequence). This CDR3 has 14 amino acids. V was shortened by 6 bases and J by 3 bases, with 11 bases between the two germline ends. The CDR3 is CASSGQGYTGELFF. CDR3 nucleotide sequence: TGTGCCAGCAGCGGGCAGGGGTACACCGGGGAGCTGTTTTTT.

This rearrangement joins TRBV10-1 to TRBJ2-1, with 12 bases identical to TRBD2. Trimming at V came to 5 bases and at J to 9 bases, leaving 8 bases not matched to a gene. CDR3 length equals 15 residues. Germline V gene data show CDR1 as WNHNN and CDR2 as SYGVQD (reference sequence). For the CDR3, the DNA is TGCGCCAGCAGTCCGAGACTAGCGGGAGCGGGTGAGCAGTTCTTC. Translation gives CASSPRLAGAGEQFF.

The chain carries TRBV28 and TRBJ2-7; the D is unclear. Germline loops: CDR1 MDHEN, CDR2 SYDVKM. The CDR3 has 12 residues. V was trimmed by 5 bases and J by 2 bases, leaving 7 bases between them. This chain's CDR3 is CASSLGTYEQYF. CDR3 bases: TGTGCCAGCAGTCTCGGCACCTACGAGCAGTACTTC.

The chain combines TRBV10-1 with TRBJ2-1, with 7 bases that match TRBD1. In germline, CDR1 is WNHNN, CDR2 SYGVQD (reference sequence). The CDR3 runs to 13 residues. The ends lost 4 bases at V and 5 bases at J; junction bases unmatched: 2. The CDR3 spells CASSAGTDNEQFF. Written as DNA, the CDR3 is TGCGCCAGCAGTGCAGGGACAGACAATGAGCAGTTCTTC.

V is TRBV28 and J is TRBJ1-1; D is unresolved. Trimming shortened V by 10 bases and J by 1 base, and 10 bases separated the two germline ends. The CDR3 is 12 residues long. In germline, CDR1 is MDHEN, CDR2 SYDVKM. CDR3 in DNA: TGTGCCACCGTGAAACCGAACACTGAAGCTTTCTTT. Its protein product is CATVKPNTEAFF.

The CDR3 region is CASSSYVETQYF. For the CDR3, the DNA is TGTGCCAGCAGTTCCTACGTGGAGACCCAGTACTTC. The chain uses TRBV25-1 and TRBJ2-5; D is uncertain. The V end was cut by 5 bases, the J end by 5 bases, with 9 bases between. CDR1 and CDR2 (germline): MGHDK, SYGVNS. This CDR3 is built from 12 residues.

This chain uses TRBV5-6 with TRBJ2-3; a possible D gene is TRBD1 (6 bases). The CDR3 runs to 14 residues. The V end was cut by 2 bases, the J end by 3 bases, with 10 bases between. Germline assignment: CDR1 SGHDT and CDR2 YYEEEE. The CDR3 spells CASSLDRTTDTQYF. The CDR3 coding sequence is TGTGCCAGCAGCTTAGACAGGACTACAGATACGCAGTATTTT.

The chain carries TRBV9 and TRBJ1-5, with 7 bases matching TRBD1. With 0 bases clipped from V and 5 bases from J, the junction kept 2 bases outside the gene matches. CDR3 length equals 14 residues. Germline V gene lookup returns CDR1 SGDLS and CDR2 YYNGEE. The CDR3 nucleotides are TGTGCCAGCAGCGTAGGGGACAGAGATCAGCCCCAGCATTTT. This translates into CASSVGDRDQPQHF.

The genes are TRBV2 and TRBJ1-5; D is ambiguous. V was cut by 1 base and J by 0 bases, with 10 bases left in between. This CDR3 spans 16 amino acids. Germline CDR1 SNHLY, CDR2 FYNNEI. CDR3 bases: TGTGCCAGCAGTGAAGGAAGCAGTTATAGCAATCAGCCCCAGCATTTT. Translated, it gives CASSEGSSYSNQPQHF.